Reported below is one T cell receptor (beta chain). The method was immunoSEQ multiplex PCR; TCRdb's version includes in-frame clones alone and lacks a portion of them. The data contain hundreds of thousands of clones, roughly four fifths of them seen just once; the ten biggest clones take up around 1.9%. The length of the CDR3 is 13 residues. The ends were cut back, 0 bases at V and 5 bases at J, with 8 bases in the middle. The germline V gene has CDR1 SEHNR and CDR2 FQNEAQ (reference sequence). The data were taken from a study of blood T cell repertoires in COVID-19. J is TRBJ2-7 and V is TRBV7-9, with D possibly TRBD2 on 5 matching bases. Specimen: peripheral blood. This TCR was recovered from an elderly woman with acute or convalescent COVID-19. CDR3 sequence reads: CASSLAHGDEQYF. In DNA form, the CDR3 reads TGTGCCAGCAGCTTAGCTCACGGGGACGAGCAGTACTTC.